The 3 T cell receptor beta chains below come from one sample, sequenced in a study of shared clonotypes between healthy human individuals (dated by TCRdb to about 2020). Library preparation employed the immunoSEQ multiplex PCR assay. This is the immuneACCESS table as TCRdb keeps it, with only in-frame sequences that have V and J called. A part of the clones is gone; compared with another copy, unresolved V genes explain less than half, and the rest is unexplained. This sample gives millions of clones in total; more than 85% of them show up just once. Together, the top ten hold 1.5% to 2% of the sample. For the CD8 naive samples, CD45RO-negative cells were positively selected for CCR7, yielding a CD45RA+CCR7+ population from which TemRA cells were excluded. The sample was naive CD8+ T cells from PBMCs. According to the study, the label for this sample's cell subset or site signals: CD45RA+CCR7+. These receptors came from a young man in good health. Some clones in this sample may be carry-over from other donors' samples.

This chain links TRBV6-5 with TRBJ1-2; D may be TRBD1 (6 bases). CDR3 length: 14 residues. Germline CDR1 reads MNHEY; CDR2 reads SVGAGI. V was trimmed by 10 bases and J by 1 base, leaving 16 bases between them. The chain's CDR3 is CATKWDTVNYGYTF. CDR3 DNA sequence: TGTGCCACCAAGTGGGACACAGTTAACTATGGCTACACCTTC.

V is TRBV6-1 and J is TRBJ1-5; unclear D gene. V lost 6 bases, J lost 0 bases, and 9 bases lay in between. Per germline, CDR1 MNHNS and CDR2 SASEGT. This CDR3 has 14 amino acids. The CDR3 is CASRAGISNQPQHF. The CDR3 coding sequence is TGTGCCAGCAGGGCGGGAATTAGCAATCAGCCCCAGCATTTT.

As regards this clone: This CDR3 is also generated by other DNA sequences in the sample. This chain links TRBV7-9 with TRBJ2-1; 9 bases are a match to TRBD2. CDR1 is SEHNR and CDR2 is FQNEAQ in the germline V gene (reference sequence). The CDR3 extends over 16 amino acids. The V segment lost 5 bases and the J segment 0 bases; nucleotides outside the gene matches: 5. The CDR3 nucleotides are TGTGCCAGCAGCCCGACTAGCGGCCGCTCCTACAATGAGCAGTTCTTC. Residues: CASSPTSGRSYNEQFF.